The present T cell receptor beta chain was sequenced within a study of long-term antiretroviral therapy in people with HIV. Study-level information: Collection of the earliest samples took place about a decade ahead of the 2015 immediate-ART recommendation.

The CDR3 sequence is 12 residues long. V gave up 2 bases and J gave up 6 bases, with 8 bases separating them. Germline V lookup: CDR1 GTSNPN, CDR2 SVGIG (reference sequence). The immunoSEQ assay was v3.0, run at survey level. Generated by immunoSEQ multiplex PCR, the TCRdb table keeps only in-frame clones and is missing some. The data contain about 18,000 clones, 91% of them seen just once; the ten biggest clones take up 8.5% to 10%. This TCR derives from a man between 50 and 59 years old with HIV. The starting material was unsorted PBMCs, obtained 3 years after starting antiretroviral therapy. V usage is TRBV30 and J usage is TRBJ2-1, with D tentatively TRBD2 (5 bases). CDR3: CAWSYGLNEQFF. The CDR3 DNA reads as TGTGCCTGGAGTTACGGACTCAATGAGCAGTTCTTC. The full variable domain, rest sourced from reference TRBV30 and TRBJ2-1, is SQTIHQWPATLVQPVGSPLSLECTVEGTSNPNLYWYRQAAGRGLQLLFYSVGIGQISSEVPQNLSASRPQDRQFILSSKKLLLSDSGFYLCAWSYGLNEQFFGPGTRLTVL.